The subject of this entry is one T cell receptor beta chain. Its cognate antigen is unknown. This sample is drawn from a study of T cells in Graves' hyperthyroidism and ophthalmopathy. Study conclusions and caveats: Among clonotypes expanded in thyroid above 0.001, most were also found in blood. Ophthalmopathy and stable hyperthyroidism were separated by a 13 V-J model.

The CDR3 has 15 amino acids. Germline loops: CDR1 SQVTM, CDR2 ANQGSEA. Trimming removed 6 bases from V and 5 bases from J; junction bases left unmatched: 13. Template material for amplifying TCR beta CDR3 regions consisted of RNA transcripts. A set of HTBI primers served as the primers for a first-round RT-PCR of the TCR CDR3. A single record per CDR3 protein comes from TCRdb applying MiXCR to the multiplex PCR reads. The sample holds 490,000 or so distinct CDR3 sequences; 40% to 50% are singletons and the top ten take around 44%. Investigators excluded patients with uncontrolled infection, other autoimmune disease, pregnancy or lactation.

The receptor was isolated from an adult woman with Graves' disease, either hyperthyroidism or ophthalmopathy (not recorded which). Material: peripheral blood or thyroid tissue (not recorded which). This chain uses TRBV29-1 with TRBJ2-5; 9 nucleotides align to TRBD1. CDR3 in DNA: TGCAGCGTCAACAAACCCGGGACAGGGATGGAGACCCAGTACTTC. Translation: CSVNKPGTGMETQYF.